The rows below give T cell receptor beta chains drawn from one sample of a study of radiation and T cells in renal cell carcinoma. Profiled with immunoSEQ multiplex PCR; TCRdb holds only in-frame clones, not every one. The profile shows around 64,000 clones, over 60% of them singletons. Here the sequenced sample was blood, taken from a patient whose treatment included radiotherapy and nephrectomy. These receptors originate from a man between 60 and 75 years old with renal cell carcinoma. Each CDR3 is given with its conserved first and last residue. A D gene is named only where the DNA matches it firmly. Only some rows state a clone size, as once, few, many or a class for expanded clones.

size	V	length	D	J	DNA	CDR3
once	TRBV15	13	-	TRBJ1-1	TGTGCCACCAGCAGGCCACTAAACACTGAAGCTTTCTTT	CATSRPLNTEAFF
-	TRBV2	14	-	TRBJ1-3	TGTGCCCAGCAAGGGGCCTCCGGAGCAAACACCATATATTTT	CAQQGASGANTIYF
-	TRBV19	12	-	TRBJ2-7	TGTGCCAGTAGTATCTCCCAGGGCGAGCAGTACTTC	CASSISQGEQYF
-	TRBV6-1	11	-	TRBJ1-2	TGTGCCACCACGGTTGGGGACGGCTACACCTTC	CATTVGDGYTF
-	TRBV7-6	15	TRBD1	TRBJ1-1	TGTGCCAGCAGCCCCCTGACAGGGATGAACACTGAAGCTTTCTTT	CASSPLTGMNTEAFF
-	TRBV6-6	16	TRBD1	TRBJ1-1	TGTGCCATTACGCCTCGTTATGGACAGGGAAGCACTGAAGCTTTCTTT	CAITPRYGQGSTEAFF
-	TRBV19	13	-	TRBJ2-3	TGTGCCAGTAGTATATCCATCGGGGATACGCAGTATTTT	CASSISIGDTQYF
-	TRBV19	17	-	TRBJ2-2	TGTGCCAGTACTCCTAAGGGGTGGGGACAGAACACCGGGGAGCTGTTTTTT	CASTPKGWGQNTGELFF
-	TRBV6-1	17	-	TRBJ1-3	TGTGCCAGCAGTGAAGGGGCAGTTCGTTTCTCTGGAAACACCATATATTTT	CASSEGAVRFSGNTIYF
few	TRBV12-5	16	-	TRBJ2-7	TGTGCTAGTGGTTCTCCCGAGACAGGCGCCTCCTACGAGCAGTACTTC	CASGSPETGASYEQYF
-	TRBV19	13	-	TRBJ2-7	TGTGCCACCGGTGGGGGACAAACCTACGAGCAGTACTTC	CATGGGQTYEQYF
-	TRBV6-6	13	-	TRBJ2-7	TGTGCCAGCAGTTACCAAGGACTGGACGAGCAGTACTTC	CASSYQGLDEQYF
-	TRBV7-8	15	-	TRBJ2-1	TGTGCCAGCAGCTTGGAGCCGGGGGGCTCCAATGAGCAGTTCTTC	CASSLEPGGSNEQFF
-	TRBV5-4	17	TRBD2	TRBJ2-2	TGTGCCAGCAGCTTTACAGCGGGAGGCGTTGTCACCGGGGAGCTGTTTTTT	CASSFTAGGVVTGELFF
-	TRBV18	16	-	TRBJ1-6	TGTGCCAGCTCACCAGACCCAGTACCCTATAATTCACCCCTCCACTTT	CASSPDPVPYNSPLHF
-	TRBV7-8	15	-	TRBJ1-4	TGTGCCAGCAGCGCCCGGACCCAACTGGGCCAAAAACTGTTTTTT	CASSARTQLGQKLFF
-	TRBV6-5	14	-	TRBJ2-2	TGTGCCAGCAGAAAGACAGTTAACACCGGGGAGCTGTTTTTT	CASRKTVNTGELFF
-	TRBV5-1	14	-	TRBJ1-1	TGCGCCAGCAGCTTGGGGGACTTCGGGACTGAAGCTTTCTTT	CASSLGDFGTEAFF
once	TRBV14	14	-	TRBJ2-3	TGTGCCAGCAGCATGAGAAGGGGCACAGATACGCAGTATTTT	CASSMRRGTDTQYF
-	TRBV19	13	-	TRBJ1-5	TGTGCCAGTAGTATCCCGGACAATCAGCCCCAGCATTTT	CASSIPDNQPQHF
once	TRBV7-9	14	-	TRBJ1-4	TGTGCCAGCAGCTTAGGGACTGTGGGTGAAAAACTGTTTTTT	CASSLGTVGEKLFF
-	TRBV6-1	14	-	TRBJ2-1	TGTGCCAGCAGTCCGGCCTCCTCCTACAATGAGCAGTTCTTC	CASSPASSYNEQFF
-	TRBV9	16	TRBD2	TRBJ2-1	TGTGCCAGCAGCGTAGCTAGCGGGGTTACCTACAATGAGCAGTTCTTC	CASSVASGVTYNEQFF
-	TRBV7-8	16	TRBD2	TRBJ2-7	TGTGCCAGCAGCCCTACTGGGACTAGCAAATTCTACGAGCAGTACTTC	CASSPTGTSKFYEQYF
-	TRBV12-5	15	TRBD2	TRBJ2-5	TGTGCTAGTGGTTTGGTAGCGGGGTTCGGTGAGACCCAGTACTTC	CASGLVAGFGETQYF
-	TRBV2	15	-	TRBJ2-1	TGTGCCAGCAGTGACCCAGGGGAAATTTCCAATGAGCAGTTCTTC	CASSDPGEISNEQFF
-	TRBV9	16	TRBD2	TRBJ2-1	TGTGCCAGCAGCGTAGCTGCGGGAGAGGGCTACAATGAGCAGTTCTTC	CASSVAAGEGYNEQFF
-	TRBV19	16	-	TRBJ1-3	TGTGCCAGTAGTTCAGGGACAACCATCTCTGGAAACACCATATATTTT	CASSSGTTISGNTIYF
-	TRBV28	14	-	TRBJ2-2	TGTGCCAGCACCCAATCGCGAGGAACCGGGGAGCTGTTTTTT	CASTQSRGTGELFF
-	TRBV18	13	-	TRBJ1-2	TGTGCCAGCTCACCTGGCCCTACCTATGGCTACACCTTC	CASSPGPTYGYTF
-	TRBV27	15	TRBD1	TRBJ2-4	TGTGCCAGCAGTGGATTGGGACAGGGCGGGAGCATTCAGTACTTC	CASSGLGQGGSIQYF
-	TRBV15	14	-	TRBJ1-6	TGTGCCACCAGTCAGAGCTCCTATAATTCACCCCTCCACTTT	CATSQSSYNSPLHF
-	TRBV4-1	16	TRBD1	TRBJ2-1	TGCGCCAGCAGCCAAGCGGCACAGGGGGCCTACAATGAGCAGTTCTTC	CASSQAAQGAYNEQFF
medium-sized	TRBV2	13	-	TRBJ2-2	TGTGCCAGCACCAGCGTGAACACCGGGGAGCTGTTTTTT	CASTSVNTGELFF
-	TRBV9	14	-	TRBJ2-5	TGTGCCAGCAGCGCCCCCGAGGACCAAGAGACCCAGTACTTC	CASSAPEDQETQYF
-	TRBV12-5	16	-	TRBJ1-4	TGTGCTAGTGGTTTGGCCGATACTGGGACTAATGAAAAACTGTTTTTT	CASGLADTGTNEKLFF
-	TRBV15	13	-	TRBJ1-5	TGTGCCACCAGCATGGGGACCTATCAGCCCCAGCATTTT	CATSMGTYQPQHF
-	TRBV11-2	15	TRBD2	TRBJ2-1	TGTGCCAGCAGCCTAGCGGGATGGGTCTACAATGAGCAGTTCTTC	CASSLAGWVYNEQFF
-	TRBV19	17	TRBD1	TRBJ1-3	TGTGCCAGTAGTCTCTCGGGACAGGGGGCCTCTGGAAACACCATATATTTT	CASSLSGQGASGNTIYF
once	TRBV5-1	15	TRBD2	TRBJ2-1	TGCGCCAGCAGCTTGCTCGCGGGGGGGCCAAATGAGCAGTTCTTC	CASSLLAGGPNEQFF
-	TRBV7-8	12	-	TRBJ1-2	TGTGCCAGCAGCTTATGGGGTAGGGGCTACACCTTC	CASSLWGRGYTF
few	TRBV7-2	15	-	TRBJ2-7	TGTGCCAGCAGCTTAGATGGCGGGGGCAACTACGAGCAGTACTTC	CASSLDGGGNYEQYF
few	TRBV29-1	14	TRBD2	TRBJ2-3	TGCAGCGGGACTAGCGGGGCTAGCACAGATACGCAGTATTTT	CSGTSGASTDTQYF
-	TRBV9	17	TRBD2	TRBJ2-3	TGTGCCAGCAGCGGGACCTCCTTAGCGGGAGGGCGTGGAACGCAGTATTTT	CASSGTSLAGGRGTQYF
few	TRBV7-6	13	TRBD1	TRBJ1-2	TGTGCCAGCAGCTACACAGGGGCGGAAGGCTACACCTTC	CASSYTGAEGYTF
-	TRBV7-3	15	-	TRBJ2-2	TGTGCCAGCAGCTTTGCCGGGCCGAACACCGGGGAGCTGTTTTTT	CASSFAGPNTGELFF
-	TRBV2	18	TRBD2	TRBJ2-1	TGTGCCAGCAGCCGGGGGAGTAGCGGGGGAAAAGAATACAATGAGCAGTTCTTC	CASSRGSSGGKEYNEQFF
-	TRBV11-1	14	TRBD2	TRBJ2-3	TGTGCCAGCAGCTTAGTGGGACTAGCGGGAGGACAGGCTTTT	CASSLVGLAGGQAF
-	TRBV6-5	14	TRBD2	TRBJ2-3	TGTGCCAGCAGCCTGGGACTAGCGGGGGATACGCAGTATTTT	CASSLGLAGDTQYF
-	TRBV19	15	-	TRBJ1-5	TGTGCCAGTAGTCCAACAGGGCGCAGCAATCAGCCCCAGCATTTT	CASSPTGRSNQPQHF
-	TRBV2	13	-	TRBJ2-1	TGTGCCACCCGGAGGGGGGAGGGCAATGAGCAGTTCTTC	CATRRGEGNEQFF
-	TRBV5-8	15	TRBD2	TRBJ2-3	TGTGCCAGCACCTCGGCTGGGCTAGCGGGATATACGCAGTATTTT	CASTSAGLAGYTQYF
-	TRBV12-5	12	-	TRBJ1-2	TGTGCTAGTGCGTTTGGGGACTATGGCTACACCTTC	CASAFGDYGYTF
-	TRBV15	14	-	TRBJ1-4	TGTGCCACCAGCTGGACAGCCCCAAATGAAAAACTGTTTTTT	CATSWTAPNEKLFF
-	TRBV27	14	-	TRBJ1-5	TGTGCCAGCAGTTTATCGTCAGGTTATCAGCCCCAGCATTTT	CASSLSSGYQPQHF
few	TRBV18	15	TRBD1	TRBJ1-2	TGTGCCAGCTCGTCAACAGGGGGTCGCACCTATGGCTACACCTTC	CASSSTGGRTYGYTF
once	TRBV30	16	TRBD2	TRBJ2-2	TGTGCCTGGAGTGGGGGGGCACTAGCGGGACCCGGGGAGCTGTTTTTT	CAWSGGALAGPGELFF